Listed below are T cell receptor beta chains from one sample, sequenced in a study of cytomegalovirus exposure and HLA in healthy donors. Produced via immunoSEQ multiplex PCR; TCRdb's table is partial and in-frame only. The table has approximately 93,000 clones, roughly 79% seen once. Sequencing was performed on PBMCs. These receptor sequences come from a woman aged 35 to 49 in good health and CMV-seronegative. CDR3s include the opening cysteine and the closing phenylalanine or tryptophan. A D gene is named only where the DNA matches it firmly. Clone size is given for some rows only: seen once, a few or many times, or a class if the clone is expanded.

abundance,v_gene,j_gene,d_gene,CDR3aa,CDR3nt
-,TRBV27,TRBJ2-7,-,CASSPGASYEQYF,TGTGCCAGCAGTCCCGGAGCCTCCTACGAGCAGTACTTC
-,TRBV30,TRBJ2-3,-,CAWSTFNTQYF,TGTGCCTGGTCGACTTTTAATACGCAGTATTTT
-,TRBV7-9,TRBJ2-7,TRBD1,CASSFPRTGAAYEQYF,TGTGCCAGCAGCTTCCCCCGGACAGGGGCGGCCTACGAGCAGTACTTC
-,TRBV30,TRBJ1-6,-,CAWTRGRGYNSPLHF,TGTGCCTGGACCCGCGGGAGGGGGTATAATTCACCCCTCCACTTT
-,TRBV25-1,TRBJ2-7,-,CASSWGPPYEQYF,TGTGCCAGCAGTTGGGGGCCACCCTACGAGCAGTACTTC
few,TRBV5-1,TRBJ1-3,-,CASSLGRGNTIYF,TGCGCCAGCAGCTTGGGCAGGGGAAACACCATATATTTT
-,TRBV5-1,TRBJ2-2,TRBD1,CASSTGTDSLGELFF,TGCGCCAGCAGCACCGGGACAGACAGCTTGGGGGAGCTGTTTTTT
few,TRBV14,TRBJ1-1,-,CASSQRTGNTEAFF,TGTGCCAGCAGCCAACGGACGGGAAACACTGAAGCTTTCTTT
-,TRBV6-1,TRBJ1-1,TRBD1,CASRDRDSEAFF,TGTGCCAGCAGGGACCGGGACAGTGAAGCTTTCTTT
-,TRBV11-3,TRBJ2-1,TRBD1,CASSLGITGAGEQFF,TGTGCCAGCAGCTTAGGAATCACAGGGGCGGGTGAGCAGTTCTTC
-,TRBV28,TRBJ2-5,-,CASSTRRGGGETQYF,TGTGCCAGCAGCACCCGGAGGGGAGGGGGGGAGACCCAGTACTTC
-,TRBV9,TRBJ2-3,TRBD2,CASGIAGGTDTQYF,TGTGCCAGCGGCATAGCGGGGGGCACAGATACGCAGTATTTT
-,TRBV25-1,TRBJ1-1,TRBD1,CASSVDRVMNTEAFF,TGTGCCAGCAGTGTTGACAGGGTCATGAACACTGAAGCTTTCTTT
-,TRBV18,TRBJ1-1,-,CASSPRSVEKRAEAFF,TGTGCCAGCTCACCACGGTCTGTGGAGAAACGCGCTGAAGCTTTCTTT
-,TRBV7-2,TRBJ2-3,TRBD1,CASRSQTGSTDTQYF,TGTGCCAGCAGATCACAGACAGGGAGCACAGATACGCAGTATTTT
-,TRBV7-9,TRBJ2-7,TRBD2,CASSLASGGASEQYF,TGTGCCAGCAGCTTAGCTAGCGGGGGGGCCAGCGAGCAGTACTTC
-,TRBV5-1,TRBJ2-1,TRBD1,CASSFGTGYNEQFF,TGCGCCAGCAGCTTCGGGACAGGGTACAATGAGCAGTTCTTC
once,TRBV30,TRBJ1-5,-,CAWSVWAASQPQHF,TGTGCCTGGAGTGTATGGGCAGCTTCTCAGCCCCAGCATTTT
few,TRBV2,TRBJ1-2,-,CASRVQTDGYPF,TGTGCCAGCAGGGTCCAGACAGATGGCTACCCCTTC
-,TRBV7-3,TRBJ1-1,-,CASSLDPGSRTEAFF,TGTGCCAGCAGCTTAGATCCGGGGAGTAGGACTGAAGCTTTCTTT
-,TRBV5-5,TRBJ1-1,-,CASIPLGDGYTEAFF,TGTGCCAGCATTCCCCTCGGGGATGGGTACACTGAAGCTTTCTTT
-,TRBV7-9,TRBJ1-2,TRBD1,CASSTRTGANYGYTF,TGTGCCAGCAGCACCCGGACAGGCGCTAACTATGGCTACACCTTC
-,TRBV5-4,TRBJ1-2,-,CASTGTQSVNYGYTF,TGTGCCAGCACTGGGACACAATCAGTTAACTATGGCTACACCTTC
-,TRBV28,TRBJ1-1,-,CASSFSNGGWIAFF,TGTGCCAGCAGTTTTTCAAACGGGGGGTGGATCGCTTTCTTT
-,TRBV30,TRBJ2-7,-,CAWRRGFGPYEQYF,TGTGCCTGGAGAAGGGGGTTTGGCCCCTACGAGCAGTACTTC
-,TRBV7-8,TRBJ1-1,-,CASSVIFREVNTEAFF,TGTGCCAGCAGCGTGATCTTCAGGGAGGTGAACACTGAAGCTTTCTTT
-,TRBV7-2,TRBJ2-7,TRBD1,CASRLGGTGRYEQYF,TGTGCCAGCCGCCTCGGGGGGACAGGGCGCTACGAGCAGTACTTC
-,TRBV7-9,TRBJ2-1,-,CASSPSPTRLRYNEQFF,TGTGCCAGCAGCCCCTCCCCAACTAGACTACGGTACAATGAGCAGTTCTTC
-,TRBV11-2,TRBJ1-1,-,CASSLGVWAGTEAFF,TGTGCCAGCAGCTTAGGCGTCTGGGCGGGCACTGAAGCTTTCTTT
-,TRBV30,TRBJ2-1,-,CAWSGISYNEQFF,TGTGCCTGGTCAGGAATCTCCTACAATGAGCAGTTCTTC
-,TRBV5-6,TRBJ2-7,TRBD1,CASSPGTGQPRYEQYF,TGTGCCAGCAGCCCCGGGACAGGACAACCTCGCTACGAGCAGTACTTC
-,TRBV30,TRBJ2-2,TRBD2,CAWRMGGLGELFF,TGTGCCTGGAGAATGGGGGGGTTGGGGGAGCTGTTTTTT
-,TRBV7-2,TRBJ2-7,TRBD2,CASSPTGGGGYEQYF,TGTGCCAGCAGCCCTACTGGGGGGGGAGGTTACGAGCAGTACTTC
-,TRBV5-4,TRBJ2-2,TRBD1,CASSAPTGSTGELFF,TGTGCCAGCAGCGCCCCGACAGGGAGCACCGGGGAGCTGTTTTTT
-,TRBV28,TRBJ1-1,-,CASRRGGSNTEAFF,TGTGCCAGCAGAAGGGGGGGATCTAACACTGAAGCTTTCTTT
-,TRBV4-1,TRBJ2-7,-,CASSQVPGGSKSGTYEQYF,TGCGCCAGCAGCCAAGTCCCAGGAGGATCAAAATCCGGCACCTACGAGCAGTACTTC
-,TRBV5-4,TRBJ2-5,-,CASSLEGVETQYF,TGTGCCAGCAGCTTGGAGGGGGTAGAGACCCAGTACTTC
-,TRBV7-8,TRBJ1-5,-,CASSLVLSLQPQHF,TGTGCCAGCAGCTTAGTTCTATCTCTTCAGCCCCAGCATTTT
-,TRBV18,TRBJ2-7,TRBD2,CASSPPGLAVYEQYF,TGTGCCAGCTCACCGCCGGGACTAGCGGTCTACGAGCAGTACTTC
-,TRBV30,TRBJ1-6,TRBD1,CAWSARTGSNYNSPLHF,TGTGCCTGGAGTGCCAGGACAGGGAGTAATTATAATTCACCCCTCCACTTT
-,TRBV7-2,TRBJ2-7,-,CASSPRGTATYEQYF,TGTGCCAGCAGTCCTCGGGGGACAGCAACCTACGAGCAGTACTTC